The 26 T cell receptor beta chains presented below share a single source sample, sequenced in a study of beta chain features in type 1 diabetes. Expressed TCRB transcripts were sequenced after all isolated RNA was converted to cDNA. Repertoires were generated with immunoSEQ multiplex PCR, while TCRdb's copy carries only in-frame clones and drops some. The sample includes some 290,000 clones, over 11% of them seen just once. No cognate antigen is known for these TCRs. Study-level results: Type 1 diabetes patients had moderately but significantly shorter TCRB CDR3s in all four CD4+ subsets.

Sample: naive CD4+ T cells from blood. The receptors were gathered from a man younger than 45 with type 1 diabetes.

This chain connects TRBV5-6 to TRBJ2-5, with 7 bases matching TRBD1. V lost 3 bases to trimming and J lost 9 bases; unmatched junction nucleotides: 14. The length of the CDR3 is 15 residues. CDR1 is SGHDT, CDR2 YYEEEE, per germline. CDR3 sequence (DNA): TGTGCCAGCAGCTGGGGATGGACAGGACGAGGGGCCCAGTACTTC. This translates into CASSWGWTGRGAQYF.

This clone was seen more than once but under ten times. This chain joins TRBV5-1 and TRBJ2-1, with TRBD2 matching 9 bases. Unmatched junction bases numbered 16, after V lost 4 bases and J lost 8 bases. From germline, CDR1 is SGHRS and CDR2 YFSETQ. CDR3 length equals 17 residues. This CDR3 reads CASSPSRGGDYLDEQFF. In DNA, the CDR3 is TGCGCCAGCAGCCCATCGCGGGGGGGTGACTATCTTGATGAGCAGTTCTTC.

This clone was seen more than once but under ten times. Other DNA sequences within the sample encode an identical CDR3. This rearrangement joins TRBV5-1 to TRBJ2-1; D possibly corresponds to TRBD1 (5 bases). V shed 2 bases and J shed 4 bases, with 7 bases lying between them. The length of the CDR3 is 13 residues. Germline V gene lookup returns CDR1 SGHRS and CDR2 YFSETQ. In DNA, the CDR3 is TGCGCCAGCAGCTTAGACAGTTACAATGAGCAGTTCTTC. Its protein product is CASSLDSYNEQFF.

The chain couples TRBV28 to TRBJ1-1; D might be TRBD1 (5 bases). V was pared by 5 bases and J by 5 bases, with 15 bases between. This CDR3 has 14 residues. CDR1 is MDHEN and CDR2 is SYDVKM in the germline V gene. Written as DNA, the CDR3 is TGTGCCAGCAGTCTCAGCGGGACCACGACTGAAGCTTTCTTT. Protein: CASSLSGTTTEAFF. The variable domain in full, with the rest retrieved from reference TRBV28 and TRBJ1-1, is DVKVTQSSRYLVKRTGEKVFLECVQDMDHENMFWYRQDPGLGLRLIYFSYDVKMKEKGDIPEGYSVSREKKERFSLILESASTNQTSMYLCASSLSGTTTEAFFGQGTRLTVV.

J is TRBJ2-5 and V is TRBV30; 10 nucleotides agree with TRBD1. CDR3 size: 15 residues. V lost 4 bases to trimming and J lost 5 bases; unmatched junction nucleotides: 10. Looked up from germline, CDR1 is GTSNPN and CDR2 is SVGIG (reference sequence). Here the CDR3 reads CAWITPSTGGETQYF. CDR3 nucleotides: TGTGCCTGGATCACACCTTCGACAGGGGGCGAGACCCAGTACTTC.

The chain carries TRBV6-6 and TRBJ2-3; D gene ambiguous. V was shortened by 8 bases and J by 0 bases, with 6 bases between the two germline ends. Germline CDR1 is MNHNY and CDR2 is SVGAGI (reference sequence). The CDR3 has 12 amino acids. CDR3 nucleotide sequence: TGTGCCAGCGGTAGAAGCACAGATACGCAGTATTTT. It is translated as CASGRSTDTQYF.

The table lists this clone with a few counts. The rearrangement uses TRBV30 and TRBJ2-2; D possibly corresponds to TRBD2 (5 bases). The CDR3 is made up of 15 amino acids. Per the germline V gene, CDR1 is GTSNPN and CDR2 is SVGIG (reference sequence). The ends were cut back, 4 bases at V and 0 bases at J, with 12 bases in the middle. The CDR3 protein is CAWTRSGSNTGELFF. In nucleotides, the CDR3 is TGTGCCTGGACACGGAGCGGCTCGAACACCGGGGAGCTGTTTTTT.

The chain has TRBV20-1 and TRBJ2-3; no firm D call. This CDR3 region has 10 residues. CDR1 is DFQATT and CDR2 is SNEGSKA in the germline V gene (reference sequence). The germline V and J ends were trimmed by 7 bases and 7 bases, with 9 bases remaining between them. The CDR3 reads CSVRRNTQYF. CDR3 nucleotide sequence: TGCAGTGTACGGAGAAATACGCAGTATTTT.

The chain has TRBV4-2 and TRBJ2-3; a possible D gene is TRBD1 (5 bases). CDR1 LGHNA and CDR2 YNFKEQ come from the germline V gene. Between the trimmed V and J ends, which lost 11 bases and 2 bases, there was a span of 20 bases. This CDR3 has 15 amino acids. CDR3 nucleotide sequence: TGTGCCGGGGCGTGGAGTAGTAAGGACACAGATACGCAGTATTTT. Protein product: CAGAWSSKDTDTQYF.

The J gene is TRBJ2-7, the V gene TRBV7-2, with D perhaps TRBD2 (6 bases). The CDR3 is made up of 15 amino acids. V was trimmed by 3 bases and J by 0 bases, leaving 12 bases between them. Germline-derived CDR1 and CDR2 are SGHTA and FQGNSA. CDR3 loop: CASSFTPGSSYEQYF. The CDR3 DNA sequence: TGTGCCAGCAGCTTTACCCCCGGGAGCTCCTACGAGCAGTACTTC. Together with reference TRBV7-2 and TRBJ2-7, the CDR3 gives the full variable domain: GAGVSQSPSNKVTEKGKDVELRCDPISGHTALYWYRQSLGQGLEFLIYFQGNSAPDKSGLPSDRFSAERTGGSVSTLTIQRTQQEDSAVYLCASSFTPGSSYEQYFGPGTRLTVT.

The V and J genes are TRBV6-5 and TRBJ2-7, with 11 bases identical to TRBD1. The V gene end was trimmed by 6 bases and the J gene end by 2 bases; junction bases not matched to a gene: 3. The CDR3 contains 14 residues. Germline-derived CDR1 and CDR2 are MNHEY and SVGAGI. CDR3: CASRTGQGAYEQYF. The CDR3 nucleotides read TGTGCCAGCAGAACGGGACAGGGGGCCTACGAGCAGTACTTC.

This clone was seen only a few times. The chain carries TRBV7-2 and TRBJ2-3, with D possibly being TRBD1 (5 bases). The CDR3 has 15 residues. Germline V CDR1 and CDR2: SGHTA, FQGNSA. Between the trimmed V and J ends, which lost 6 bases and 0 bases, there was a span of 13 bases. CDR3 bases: TGTGCCAGCAGTTCCCCGACAGCTAGCACAGATACGCAGTATTTT. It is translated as CASSSPTASTDTQYF.

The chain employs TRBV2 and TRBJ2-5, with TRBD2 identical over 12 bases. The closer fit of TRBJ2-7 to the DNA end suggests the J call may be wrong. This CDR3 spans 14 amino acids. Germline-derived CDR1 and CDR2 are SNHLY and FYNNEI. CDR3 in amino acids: CASSPTSGSYEQYF. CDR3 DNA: TGTGCCAGCAGCCCGACTAGCGGGAGCTACGAGCAGTACTTC.

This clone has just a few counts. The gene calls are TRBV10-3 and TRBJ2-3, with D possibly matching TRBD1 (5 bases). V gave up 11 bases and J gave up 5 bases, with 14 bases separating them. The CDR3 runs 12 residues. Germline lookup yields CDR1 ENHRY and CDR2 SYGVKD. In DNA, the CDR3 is TGTGCCGCGAAAGGGGTGGGAGATACGCAGTATTTT. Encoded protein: CAAKGVGDTQYF.

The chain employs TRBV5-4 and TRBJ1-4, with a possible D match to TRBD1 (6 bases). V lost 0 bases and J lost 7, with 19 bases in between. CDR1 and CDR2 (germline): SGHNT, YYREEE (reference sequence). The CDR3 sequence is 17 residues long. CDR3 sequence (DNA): TGTGCCAGCAGCTTGGATCAGGGCGGGGGCAGGGGTGAAAAACTGTTTTTT. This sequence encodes CASSLDQGGGRGEKLFF.

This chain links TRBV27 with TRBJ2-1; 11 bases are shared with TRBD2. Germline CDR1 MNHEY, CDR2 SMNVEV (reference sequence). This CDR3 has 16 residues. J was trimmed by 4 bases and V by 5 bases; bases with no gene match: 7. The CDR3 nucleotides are TGTGCCAGCAGTCCCCCGGGACTAGCGGCTTACAATGAGCAGTTCTTC. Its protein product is CASSPPGLAAYNEQFF.

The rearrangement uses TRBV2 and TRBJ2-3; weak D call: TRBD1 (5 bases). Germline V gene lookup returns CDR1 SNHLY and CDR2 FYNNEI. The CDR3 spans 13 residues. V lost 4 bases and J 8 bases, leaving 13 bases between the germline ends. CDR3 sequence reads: CASSVSRDGTQYF. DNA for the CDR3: TGTGCCAGCAGTGTTTCCAGGGATGGTACGCAGTATTTT.

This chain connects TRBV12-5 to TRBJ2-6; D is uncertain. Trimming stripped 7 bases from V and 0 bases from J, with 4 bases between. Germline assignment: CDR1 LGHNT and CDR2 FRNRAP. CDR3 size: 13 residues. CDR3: CASALSGANVLTF. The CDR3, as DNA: TGTGCTAGTGCCCTCTCTGGGGCCAACGTCCTGACTTTC. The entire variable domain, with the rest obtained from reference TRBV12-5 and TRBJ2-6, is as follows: DARVTQTPRHKVTEMGQEVTMRCQPILGHNTVFWYRQTMMQGLELLAYFRNRAPLDDSGMPKDRFSAEMPDATLATLKIQPSEPRDSAVYFCASALSGANVLTFGAGSRLTVL.

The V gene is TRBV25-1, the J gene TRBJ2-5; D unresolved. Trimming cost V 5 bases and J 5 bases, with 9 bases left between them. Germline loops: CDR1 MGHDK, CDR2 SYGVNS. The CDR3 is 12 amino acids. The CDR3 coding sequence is TGTGCCAGCAGTTCTCAGTCGGAGACCCAGTACTTC. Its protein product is CASSSQSETQYF.

This chain's CDR3 is CASSLVPSGMAETQYF. The CDR3 nucleotides read TGCGCCAGCAGCTTGGTTCCTAGCGGGATGGCGGAGACCCAGTACTTC. The chain employs TRBV5-1 and TRBJ2-5; 9 positions agree with TRBD2. The germline V gene encodes CDR1 SGHRS and CDR2 YFSETQ. The CDR3 contains 16 residues. V lost 0 bases, J lost 5 bases, and 8 bases stayed unmatched.

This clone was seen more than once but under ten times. This CDR3 is CASSQDASSGYNEQFF. For the CDR3, the DNA is TGTGCCAGCAGCCAAGATGCGTCTAGCGGATACAATGAGCAGTTCTTC. The chain employs TRBV14 and TRBJ2-1, with 7 nucleotides matching TRBD2. The CDR3 has 16 residues. Germline CDR1 and CDR2: SGHDN and FVKESK. J lost 4 bases, V lost 0 bases, and 6 bases had no gene match.

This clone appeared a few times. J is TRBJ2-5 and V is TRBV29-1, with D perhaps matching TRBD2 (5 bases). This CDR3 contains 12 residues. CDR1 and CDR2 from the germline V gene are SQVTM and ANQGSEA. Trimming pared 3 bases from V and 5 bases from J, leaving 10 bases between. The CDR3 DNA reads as TGCAGCGTTGATCCCGGGGATGAGACCCAGTACTTC. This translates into CSVDPGDETQYF.

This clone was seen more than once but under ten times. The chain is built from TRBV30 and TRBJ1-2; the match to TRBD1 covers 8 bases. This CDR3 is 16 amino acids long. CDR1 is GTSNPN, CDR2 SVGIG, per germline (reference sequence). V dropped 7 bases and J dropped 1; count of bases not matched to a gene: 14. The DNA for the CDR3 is TGTGCCTCGCACAAATTTGGGACAGGCATTAACTATGGCTACACCTTC. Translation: CASHKFGTGINYGYTF.

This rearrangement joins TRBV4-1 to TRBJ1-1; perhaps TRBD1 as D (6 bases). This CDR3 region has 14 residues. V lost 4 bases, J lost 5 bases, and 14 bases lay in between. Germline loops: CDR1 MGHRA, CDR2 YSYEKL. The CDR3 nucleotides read TGCGCCAGCAGCCCCGTTCACAGGGATACTGAAGCTTTCTTT. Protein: CASSPVHRDTEAFF.

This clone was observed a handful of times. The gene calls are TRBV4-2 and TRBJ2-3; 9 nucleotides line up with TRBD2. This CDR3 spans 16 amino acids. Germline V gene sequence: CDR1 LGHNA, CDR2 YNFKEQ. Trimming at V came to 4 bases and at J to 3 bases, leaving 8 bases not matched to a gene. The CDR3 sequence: CASSPNSGRKTDTQYF. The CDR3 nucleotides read TGTGCCAGCAGCCCAAATAGCGGGAGAAAGACAGATACGCAGTATTTT.

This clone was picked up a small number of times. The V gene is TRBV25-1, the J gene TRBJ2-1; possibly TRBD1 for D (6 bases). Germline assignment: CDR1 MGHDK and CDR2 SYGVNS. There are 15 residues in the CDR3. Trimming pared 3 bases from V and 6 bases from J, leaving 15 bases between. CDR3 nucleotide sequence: TGTGCCAGCAGTGACCCTGGACAGAACCCCAATGAGCAGTTCTTC. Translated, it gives CASSDPGQNPNEQFF.